Below are 24 T cell receptor beta chains sequenced from a single sample in a study of blood T cell repertoires in COVID-19. Some clones are missing from TCRdb's copy, which holds only in-frame ones; the method was immunoSEQ multiplex PCR. The sample lists some 360,000 clones; approximately 91% were seen once. The sequencing input was PBMCs or T cells enriched from blood (not recorded which). All receptors come from a woman aged 25 to 45 who had been exposed to COVID-19.

The rearrangement uses TRBV5-1 and TRBJ2-1; TRBD2 agrees at 8 bases. The ends lost 4 bases at V and 7 bases at J; junction bases unmatched: 4. The germline V gene has CDR1 SGHRS and CDR2 YFSETQ. This CDR3 contains 13 residues. CDR3 nucleotides: TGCGCCAGCAGCGACGGACTAGCAAATGAGCAGTTCTTC. Translated: CASSDGLANEQFF.

V gene TRBV29-1 combines with J gene TRBJ2-7; TRBD2 agrees at 12 bases. The CDR3 covers 17 residues. CDR1 and CDR2 (germline): SQVTM, ANQGSEA. The V and J ends lost 8 bases and 0 bases, in that order; junction bases with no gene match: 14. In nucleotides, the CDR3 is TGCAGCCGCAGCGTGGGGACTAGCGGGTTATACTCCTACGAGCAGTACTTC. Protein: CSRSVGTSGLYSYEQYF.

V gene TRBV5-1 combines with J gene TRBJ2-5; possibly TRBD1 for D (5 bases). Germline CDR1 SGHRS, CDR2 YFSETQ. The germline V and J ends were trimmed by 5 bases and 3 bases, with 17 bases remaining between them. The CDR3 loop spans 15 amino acids. The DNA of the CDR3 is TGCGCCAGCAGTCCCCTGGTGACAGAAAAAGAGACCCAGTACTTC. This codes for CASSPLVTEKETQYF.

This chain uses TRBV7-3 with TRBJ1-1, with a possible D match to TRBD1 (6 bases). V lost 2 bases and J lost 4, with 8 bases in between. The germline gives CDR1 SGHTA, CDR2 FQGTGA. This CDR3 comprises 13 residues. CDR3 sequence reads: CASSLSGATEAFF. The CDR3 region has the DNA TGTGCCAGCAGCTTATCAGGGGCCACTGAAGCTTTCTTT.

V and J are TRBV11-2 and TRBJ1-2; the D gene is possibly TRBD1 (5 bases). CDR3 size: 14 residues. V was shortened by 2 bases and J by 1 base, with 8 bases between the two germline ends. Germline CDR1 and CDR2: SGHAT and FQNNGV. CDR3 nucleotide sequence: TGTGCCAGCAGCTTAACAGGTCGTAACTATGGCTACACCTTC. It codes for CASSLTGRNYGYTF.

In its sample, this clone was seen once. The chain uses TRBV7-6 and TRBJ1-3, with 9 bases lining up with TRBD1. The CDR3 contains 15 residues. The trim removed 6 bases at V and 4 bases at J, leaving 7 bases unmatched. Germline V lookup: CDR1 SGHVS, CDR2 FNYEAQ. Here the CDR3 DNA reads TGTGCCAGCAGGGCCGGGACAGGGCCCGGAAACACCATATATTTT. Translated, it gives CASRAGTGPGNTIYF.

The genes are TRBV3-1 (or the pseudogene TRBV3-2) and TRBJ2-1; 7 bases map to TRBD1. The CDR3 is 15 amino acids. Germline CDR1 and CDR2: LGHDT and YNNKEL (reference sequence). Trimming at V came to 2 bases and at J to 6 bases, leaving 7 bases not matched to a gene. CDR3 in DNA: TGTGCCAGCAGCCAAACGAGGACAGGTCTCAATGAGCAGTTCTTC. As protein: CASSQTRTGLNEQFF.

V gene TRBV27 combines with J gene TRBJ2-3; 9 bases fit TRBD2. Per germline, CDR1 MNHEY and CDR2 SMNVEV (reference sequence). The CDR3 covers 15 residues. V gave up 4 bases and J gave up 0 bases; unmatched junction bases: 2. The CDR3 protein is CASSSTSGSTDTQYF. The CDR3, as DNA: TGTGCCAGCAGTTCGACTAGCGGAAGCACAGATACGCAGTATTTT.

This CDR3 is CASSEAGRPDTQYF. The CDR3 DNA reads TGTGCCAGCAGTGAGGCTGGGAGGCCAGATACGCAGTATTTT. The chain joins TRBV2 to TRBJ2-3, with D tentatively TRBD2 (6 bases). V lost 3 bases and J 4 bases, leaving 11 bases between the germline ends. Germline CDR1 reads SNHLY; CDR2 reads FYNNEI. The CDR3 length is 14 residues. Variable domain in full (rest from reference TRBV2 and TRBJ2-3): EPEVTQTPSHQVTQMGQEVILRCVPISNHLYFYWYRQILGQKVEFLVSFYNNEISEKSEIFDDQFSVERPDGSNFTLKIRSTKLEDSAMYFCASSEAGRPDTQYFGPGTRLTVL.

This chain links TRBV10-2 with TRBJ2-1; D is perhaps TRBD2 (7 bases). Trimming stripped 7 bases from V and 6 bases from J, with 19 bases between. This CDR3 region has 15 residues. Looked up from germline, CDR1 is WSHSY and CDR2 is SAAADI. The CDR3 reads CASTRGGEEGNEQFF. DNA for the CDR3: TGCGCCAGCACGAGAGGGGGGGAGGAGGGCAATGAGCAGTTCTTC.

In DNA form, the CDR3 reads TGTGCCAGCAGCTCGCCATCAGCGGTAAACACCGGGGAGCTGTTTTTT. It codes for CASSSPSAVNTGELFF. This chain uses TRBV5-5 with TRBJ2-2; possible D gene TRBD2, 5 bases. Germline CDR1 and CDR2: SGHKS and YYEKEE (reference sequence). The V end lost 3 bases, the J end lost 2 bases, and 14 bases lay between the germline ends. This CDR3 region has 16 residues.

This chain's CDR3 is CAISGGQGTDTQYF. The CDR3 nucleotides are TGTGCCATCAGTGGAGGACAGGGGACAGATACGCAGTATTTT. The V and J genes are TRBV10-3 and TRBJ2-3; 9 nucleotides line up with TRBD1. The CDR3 runs 14 residues. The V gene end was trimmed by 4 bases and the J gene end by 3 bases; junction bases not matched to a gene: 2. Germline V gene data show CDR1 as ENHRY and CDR2 as SYGVKD.

The chain has TRBV29-1 and TRBJ1-2, with D tentatively TRBD1 (5 bases). The CDR3 is 13 residues long. Germline CDR1 is SQVTM and CDR2 is ANQGSEA. V was trimmed by 7 bases and J by 4 bases, leaving 16 bases between them. The CDR3 region is CSGGDSAPYGYTF. The CDR3 DNA reads as TGCAGCGGCGGAGACAGTGCCCCCTATGGCTACACCTTC.

The V gene is TRBV5-5, the J gene TRBJ1-1; TRBD1 agrees at 9 bases. Germline CDR1 reads SGHKS; CDR2 reads YYEKEE (reference sequence). This CDR3 spans 13 amino acids. Trimming removed 4 bases from V and 3 bases from J; junction bases left unmatched: 1. The chain's CDR3 is CASSRQGDTEAFF. CDR3 coding DNA: TGTGCCAGCAGCCGACAGGGGGACACTGAAGCTTTCTTT. Together with reference TRBV5-5 and TRBJ1-1, the CDR3 gives the full variable domain: DAGVTQSPTHLIKTRGQQVTLRCSPISGHKSVSWYQQVLGQGPQFIFQYYEKEERGRGNFPDRFSARQFPNYSSELNVNALLLGDSALYLCASSRQGDTEAFFGQGTRLTVV.

The V gene is TRBV6-1, the J gene TRBJ2-7; 14 bases agree with TRBD2. The CDR3 consists of 17 residues. Germline V lookup: CDR1 MNHNS, CDR2 SASEGT. With V trimmed by 2 bases and J by 4 bases, 7 bases remained unmatched. In DNA form, the CDR3 reads TGTGCCAGCAGTGAACCTGGACTAGCGGGAGGCCGGTACGAGCAGTACTTC. Amino acids: CASSEPGLAGGRYEQYF.

V gene TRBV29-1 combines with J gene TRBJ1-2; 7 nucleotides match TRBD1. Germline CDR1 and CDR2: SQVTM and ANQGSEA. V was pared by 8 bases and J by 1 base, with 10 bases of the junction left unmatched. CDR3 length: 14 residues. CDR3 in DNA: TGCAGCTCCCGCGGAGGGGGCGATAACTATGGCTACACCTTC. Its translation: CSSRGGGDNYGYTF.

This chain uses TRBV5-1 with TRBJ1-1, with TRBD1 matching over 8 bases. The CDR3 has 14 residues. Germline values: CDR1 SGHRS, CDR2 YFSETQ. The junction had 4 bases not matched to a gene; V was cut back by 1 base and J by 5 bases. This CDR3 reads CASSLQGQDTEAFF. For the CDR3, the DNA is TGCGCCAGCAGCTTGCAGGGACAGGATACTGAAGCTTTCTTT.

The chain links TRBV7-2 to TRBJ2-7; 7 bases are shared with TRBD1. Unmatched junction bases numbered 13, after V lost 4 bases and J lost 1 base. This CDR3 region has 17 residues. Germline assignment: CDR1 SGHTA and CDR2 FQGNSA. The CDR3 coding sequence is TGTGCCAGCAGCTCACCGCTACAGGGGCCCCGTTCCTACGAGCAGTACTTC. It translates to CASSSPLQGPRSYEQYF.

This sequence joins TRBV28 and TRBJ1-3; the match to TRBD1 covers 8 bases. V dropped 2 bases and J dropped 4; count of bases not matched to a gene: 4. The V gene's germline CDR1 is MDHEN and CDR2 SYDVKM. The CDR3 loop spans 15 amino acids. In nucleotides, the CDR3 is TGTGCCAGCAGTTTACAGGGGGCTCACGGAAACACCATATATTTT. Protein: CASSLQGAHGNTIYF.

The rearrangement joins TRBV27 to TRBJ2-5; D gene unclear. There are 16 residues in the CDR3. The germline V and J ends were trimmed by 3 bases and 1 base, with 15 bases remaining between them. Germline V CDR1 and CDR2: MNHEY, SMNVEV (reference sequence). The CDR3 loop reads CASSFDFLQFQETQYF. For the CDR3, the DNA is TGTGCCAGCAGTTTCGACTTCCTACAATTCCAAGAGACCCAGTACTTC.

J is TRBJ1-3 and V is TRBV28; TRBD1 matches 7 bases. Germline trimming cut 6 bases from V and 4 bases from J; bases unmatched to any gene: 12. The V gene's germline CDR1 is MDHEN and CDR2 SYDVKM. The CDR3 is 16 residues long. The CDR3 spells CASSLHRGVKGNTIYF. CDR3 in DNA: TGTGCCAGCAGCCTTCACAGGGGAGTTAAAGGAAACACCATATATTTT.

The chain links TRBV28 to TRBJ1-6, with D maybe TRBD1 (6 bases). The CDR3 runs 13 residues. The V and J ends lost 10 bases and 1 base respectively, with 8 bases between them. Germline loops: CDR1 MDHEN, CDR2 SYDVKM. The CDR3: CANQGSYNSPLHF. DNA for the CDR3: TGTGCCAACCAGGGGTCCTATAATTCACCCCTCCACTTT.

This clone was counted a single time. The chain employs TRBV25-1 and TRBJ1-4; D might be TRBD1 (5 bases). There are 14 residues in the CDR3. The ends were cut back, 4 bases at V and 8 bases at J, with 14 bases in the middle. Germline V gives CDR1 MGHDK, CDR2 SYGVNS. CDR3: CASSAHGGGEKLFF. In nucleotides, the CDR3 is TGTGCCAGCAGTGCCCACGGGGGAGGGGAAAAACTGTTTTTT.

The rearrangement joins TRBV6-5 to TRBJ2-6; D gene unclear. The germline V and J ends were trimmed by 6 bases and 2 bases, with 11 bases remaining between them. CDR1 and CDR2 (germline): MNHEY, SVGAGI. The CDR3 contains 15 residues. The CDR3 DNA reads TGTGCCAGCAGGCCCGGGTCCCCTGGGGCCAACGTCCTGACTTTC. Encoded protein: CASRPGSPGANVLTF.